The 13 T cell receptor beta chains reported below all come from one sample, sequenced in a study of CD8 T cells in ankylosing spondylitis (TCRdb year 2017). Their cognate antigens are unknown. The full study reports these points: Blood from ankylosing spondylitis patients appeared to be characterized by a TCR beta motif made up of about 8 highly homologous amino acid variants.

Library preparation used 5' RACE. Instrument used: Illumina HiSeq 2500. TCRdb ran its own pipeline on the public reads, namely fastp trimming at Q25 and MiXCR clone calling, and kept in-frame beta chains. Each entry is one CDR3 protein sequence, shown with its most common DNA and genes. This sample has 670,000 or so distinct CDR3 sequences in its table, and under 20% of those were observed once. 15% to 20% of the sample is in the top ten clones. Sequenced input: blood, either unsorted or a sorted T cell fraction (not recorded which). The source of these receptors is a male donor with ankylosing spondylitis.

This clonotype was picked up a small number of times. This chain uses TRBV20-1 with TRBJ2-1, with TRBD2 matching 10 bases. V lost 1 base, J lost 7 bases, and 16 bases stayed unmatched. This CDR3 has 18 residues. Germline V gene lookup returns CDR1 DFQATT and CDR2 SNEGSKA (reference sequence). The CDR3 protein is CSARGISEREGRLNEQFF. CDR3 nucleotides: TGCAGTGCTAGAGGTATCTCCGAGCGGGAGGGCCGTCTGAATGAGCAGTTCTTC.

This sequence joins TRBV2 and TRBJ1-5; D ambiguous. Looked up from germline, CDR1 is SNHLY and CDR2 is FYNNEI. There are 15 residues in the CDR3. The V and J ends lost 4 bases and 5 bases respectively, with 15 bases between them. This chain's CDR3 is CASSVRPSGDQPQHF. The CDR3 nucleotides read TGTGCCAGCAGTGTAAGACCCTCGGGAGATCAGCCCCAGCATTTT.

The chain has TRBV15 and TRBJ2-5; D is undetermined. The CDR3 runs to 16 residues. Germline values: CDR1 LNHNV, CDR2 YYDKDF (reference sequence). V dropped 0 bases and J dropped 2 bases, with 13 bases sitting between them. The CDR3 coding sequence is TGTGCCACCAGCAGAGATAGTTGGGCAGAGCAAGAGACCCAGTACTTC. This sequence encodes CATSRDSWAEQETQYF.

The V call is TRBV5-4, the J call TRBJ1-2; TRBD1 might be the D (5 bases). CDR3 size: 16 residues. Germline lookup yields CDR1 SGHNT and CDR2 YYREEE (reference sequence). The germline V and J ends were trimmed by 1 base and 0 bases, with 13 bases remaining between them. The DNA for the CDR3 is TGTGCCAGCAGCTTGTCCGGGACTTCAGCTAACTATGGCTACACCTTC. Protein product: CASSLSGTSANYGYTF.

This clonotype occurred a few times. This chain joins TRBV20-1 and TRBJ2-2; D remains ambiguous. V was clipped by 2 bases and J by 0 bases, with 10 bases between them. The CDR3 is made up of 15 amino acids. Germline values: CDR1 DFQATT, CDR2 SNEGSKA (reference sequence). The CDR3 DNA reads TGCAGTGCTAGAAAGGAGCCCTCGAACACCGGGGAGCTGTTTTTT. Encoded protein: CSARKEPSNTGELFF.

The table lists this clonotype with a few counts. The CDR3 nucleotides read TGTGCCAGCAGTCTCCGTGCAGGGGCGAACACTGAAGCTTTCTTT. Translating it yields CASSLRAGANTEAFF. The chain links TRBV27 to TRBJ1-1; D may be TRBD1 (6 bases). Trimming pared 5 bases from V and 1 base from J, leaving 14 bases between. The CDR3 loop spans 15 amino acids. CDR1 is MNHEY and CDR2 is SMNVEV in the germline V gene (reference sequence).

The chain links TRBV4-1 to TRBJ2-5, with D possibly called TRBD1 or TRBD2 (5 bases each). Germline assignment: CDR1 MGHRA and CDR2 YSYEKL. V shed 2 bases and J shed 4 bases, with 14 bases lying between them. The CDR3 contains 15 residues. The CDR3 region is CASSQSQGVGETQYF. Written as DNA, the CDR3 is TGCGCCAGCAGCCAAAGTCAGGGAGTGGGAGAGACCCAGTACTTC.

CDR3 region: CSVEDPATGVDYGYTF. The CDR3 DNA sequence: TGCAGCGTTGAAGATCCAGCGACAGGGGTGGACTATGGCTACACCTTC. The rearrangement joins TRBV29-1 to TRBJ1-2; 8 bases are a match to TRBD1. This CDR3 spans 16 amino acids. J lost 3 bases, V lost 0 bases, and 9 bases had no gene match. Germline CDR1 SQVTM, CDR2 ANQGSEA. Full variable domain (rest looked up from reference TRBV29-1 and TRBJ1-2): SAVISQKPSRDICQRGTSLTIQCQVDSQVTMMFWYRQQPGQSLTLIATANQGSEATYESGFVIDKFPISRPNLTFSTLTVSNMSPEDSSIYLCSVEDPATGVDYGYTFGSGTRLTVV.

CDR3: CSVRGIGAPGSEQFF. As DNA, the CDR3 is TGCAGCGTGAGGGGGATCGGGGCCCCAGGCAGTGAGCAGTTCTTC. V is TRBV29-1 and J is TRBJ2-1; D is perhaps TRBD1 (6 bases). In germline, CDR1 is SQVTM, CDR2 ANQGSEA. This CDR3 comprises 15 residues. V lost 6 bases and J lost 9, with 24 bases in between.

This clonotype was seen only a few times. J is TRBJ2-4 and V is TRBV12-3 or TRBV12-4; tentatively, D is TRBD1 (5 bases). The CDR3 loop spans 15 amino acids. Trimming shortened V by 4 bases and J by 0 bases, and 10 bases separated the two germline ends. DNA of the CDR3: TGTGCCAGCAGTTCGGCGACAGTAGCCAAAAACATTCAGTACTTC. It encodes CASSSATVAKNIQYF.

The V gene is TRBV2, the J gene TRBJ1-5; a possible D gene is TRBD1 (6 bases). Looked up from germline, CDR1 is SNHLY and CDR2 is FYNNEI. The CDR3 consists of 14 residues. V lost 7 bases and J 1 base, leaving 11 bases between the germline ends. As DNA, the CDR3 is TGTGCCAGCAAGGGGGGGGCGAGCAATCAGCCCCAGCATTTT. This gives the protein CASKGGASNQPQHF. Full variable domain (missing parts from reference TRBV2 and TRBJ1-5): EPEVTQTPSHQVTQMGQEVILRCVPISNHLYFYWYRQILGQKVEFLVSFYNNEISEKSEIFDDQFSVERPDGSNFTLKIRSTKLEDSAMYFCASKGGASNQPQHFGDGTRLSIL.

This clonotype has a handful of counts. The V and J genes are TRBV19 and TRBJ2-7; 9 bases map to TRBD1. The V gene's germline CDR1 is LNHDA and CDR2 SQIVND (reference sequence). The trim removed 7 bases at V and 5 bases at J, leaving 6 bases unmatched. This CDR3 spans 13 amino acids. CDR3 protein: CASTTGTGNEQYF. In nucleotides, the CDR3 is TGTGCCAGTACCACCGGGACAGGGAACGAGCAGTACTTC.

This clonotype was detected a few times. This sequence joins TRBV2 and TRBJ2-1; TRBD1 or TRBD2 may be the D gene (5 bases each). CDR1 is SNHLY and CDR2 is FYNNEI in the germline V gene. The CDR3 has 15 residues. Trimming pared 10 bases from V and 0 bases from J, leaving 16 bases between. CDR3 bases: TGTGCCACCAATTCCGGGACCTTCTCCTACAATGAGCAGTTCTTC. As protein: CATNSGTFSYNEQFF. Using reference TRBV2 and TRBJ2-1 for the parts outside the CDR3, the full variable domain is EPEVTQTPSHQVTQMGQEVILRCVPISNHLYFYWYRQILGQKVEFLVSFYNNEISEKSEIFDDQFSVERPDGSNFTLKIRSTKLEDSAMYFCATNSGTFSYNEQFFGPGTRLTVL.